This entry describes one T cell receptor (beta chain). The antigen remains undetermined. The data are from a study of CD8 T cells in ankylosing spondylitis. Via MiXCR, TCRdb re-called the 5' RACE reads, giving one row per CDR3 protein. The sample lists about 340,000 distinct CDR3 sequences, 20% occurring once. Whole-study results and caveats: CD8+ by phenotype, disease-linked clones were relatively rare in peripheral blood.

Sequencing used blood, either unsorted or a sorted T cell fraction (not recorded which). This clonotype originated in a male donor with ankylosing spondylitis or in good health (not recorded which).

CDR3 nucleotide sequence: TGTGCCAGCAGTTTATCTGGGGTGTGGGGGAGCCGAGACGATACGCAGTATTTT. Its protein is CASSLSGVWGSRDDTQYF. V gene TRBV27 combines with J gene TRBJ2-3, with D perhaps assigned TRBD1 or TRBD2 (5 bases each). Per the germline V gene, CDR1 is MNHEY and CDR2 is SMNVEV (reference sequence). The V end was cut by 0 bases, the J end by 6 bases, with 22 bases between. CDR3 length: 18 residues.